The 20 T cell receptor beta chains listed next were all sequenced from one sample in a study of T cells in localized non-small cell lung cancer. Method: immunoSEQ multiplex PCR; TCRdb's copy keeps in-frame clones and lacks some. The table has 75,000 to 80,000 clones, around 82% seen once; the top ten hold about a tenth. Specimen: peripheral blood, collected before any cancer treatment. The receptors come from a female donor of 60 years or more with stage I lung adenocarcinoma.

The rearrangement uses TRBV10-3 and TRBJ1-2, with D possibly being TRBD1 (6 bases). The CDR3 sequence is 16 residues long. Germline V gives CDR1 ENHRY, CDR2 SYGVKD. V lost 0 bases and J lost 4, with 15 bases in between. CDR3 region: CAISESRTARGYGYTF. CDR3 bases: TGTGCCATCAGTGAGTCTAGGACAGCTCGGGGCTATGGCTACACCTTC.

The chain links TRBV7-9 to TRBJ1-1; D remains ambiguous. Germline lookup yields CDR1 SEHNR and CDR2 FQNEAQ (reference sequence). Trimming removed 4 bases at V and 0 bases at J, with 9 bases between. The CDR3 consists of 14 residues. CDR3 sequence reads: CASSSGPVNTEAFF. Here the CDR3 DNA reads TGTGCCAGCAGCTCCGGGCCCGTGAACACTGAAGCTTTCTTT.

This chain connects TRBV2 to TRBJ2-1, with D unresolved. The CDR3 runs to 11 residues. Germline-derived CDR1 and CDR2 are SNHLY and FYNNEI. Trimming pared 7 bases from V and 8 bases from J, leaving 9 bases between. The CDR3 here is CASTTRDEQFF. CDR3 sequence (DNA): TGTGCCAGCACCACCAGAGATGAGCAGTTCTTC. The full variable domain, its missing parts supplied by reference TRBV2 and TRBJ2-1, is EPEVTQTPSHQVTQMGQEVILRCVPISNHLYFYWYRQILGQKVEFLVSFYNNEISEKSEIFDDQFSVERPDGSNFTLKIRSTKLEDSAMYFCASTTRDEQFFGPGTRLTVL.

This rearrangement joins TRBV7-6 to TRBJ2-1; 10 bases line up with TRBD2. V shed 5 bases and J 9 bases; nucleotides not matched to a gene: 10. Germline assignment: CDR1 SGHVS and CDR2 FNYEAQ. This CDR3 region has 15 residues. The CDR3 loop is CASSPPGLAFSEQFF. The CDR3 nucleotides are TGTGCCAGCAGCCCCCCGGGACTAGCGTTCAGTGAGCAGTTCTTC.

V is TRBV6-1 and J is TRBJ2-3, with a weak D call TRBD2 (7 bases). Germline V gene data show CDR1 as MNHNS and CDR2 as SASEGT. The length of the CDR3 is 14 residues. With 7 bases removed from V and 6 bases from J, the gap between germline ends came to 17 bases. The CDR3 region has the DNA TGTGCCAGCAACCAAGGGGGAGGGGTGGATACGCAGTATTTT. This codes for CASNQGGGVDTQYF.

The CDR3 is CASSLFQAGGVGNTGELFF. DNA for the CDR3: TGCGCCAGCAGCTTGTTTCAAGCGGGAGGAGTAGGGAACACCGGGGAGCTGTTTTTT. The chain carries TRBV5-1 and TRBJ2-2; 9 bases line up with TRBD2. Trimming at V came to 1 base and at J to 1 base, leaving 11 bases not matched to a gene. Germline assignment: CDR1 SGHRS and CDR2 YFSETQ. CDR3 size: 19 residues.

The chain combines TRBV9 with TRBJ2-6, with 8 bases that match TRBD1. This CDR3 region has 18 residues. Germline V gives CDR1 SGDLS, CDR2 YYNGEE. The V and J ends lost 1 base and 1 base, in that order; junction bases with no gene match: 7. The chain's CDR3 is CASSVYEDRVSGANVLTF. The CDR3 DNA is TGTGCCAGCAGCGTATATGAGGACAGGGTATCTGGGGCCAACGTCCTGACTTTC.

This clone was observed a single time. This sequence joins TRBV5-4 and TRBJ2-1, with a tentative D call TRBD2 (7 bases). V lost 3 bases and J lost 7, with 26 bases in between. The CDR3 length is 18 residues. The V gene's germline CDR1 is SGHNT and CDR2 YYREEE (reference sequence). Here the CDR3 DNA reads TGTGCCAGCAGCTCGAGAGGGGGGGTAGGGACGGCAAGAAATGAGCAGTTCTTC. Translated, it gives CASSSRGGVGTARNEQFF.

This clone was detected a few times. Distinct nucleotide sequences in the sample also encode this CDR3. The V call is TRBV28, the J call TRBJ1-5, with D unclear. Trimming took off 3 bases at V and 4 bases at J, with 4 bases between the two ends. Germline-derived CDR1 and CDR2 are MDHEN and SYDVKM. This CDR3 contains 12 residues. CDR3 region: CASSFGNQPQHF. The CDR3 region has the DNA TGTGCCAGCAGTTTCGGGAATCAGCCCCAGCATTTT.

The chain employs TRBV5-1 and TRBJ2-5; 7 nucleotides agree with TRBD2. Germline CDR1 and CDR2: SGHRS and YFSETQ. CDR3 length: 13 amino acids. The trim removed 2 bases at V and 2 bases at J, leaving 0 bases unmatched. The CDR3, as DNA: TGCGCCAGCAGCTTCGGGGGGCAAGAGACCCAGTACTTC. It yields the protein CASSFGGQETQYF.

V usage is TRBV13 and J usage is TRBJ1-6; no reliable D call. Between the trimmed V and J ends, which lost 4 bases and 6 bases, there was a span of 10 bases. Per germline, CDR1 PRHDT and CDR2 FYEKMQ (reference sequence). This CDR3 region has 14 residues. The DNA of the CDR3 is TGTGCCAGCAGCTGGATGACACGTAATTCACCCCTCCACTTT. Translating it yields CASSWMTRNSPLHF.

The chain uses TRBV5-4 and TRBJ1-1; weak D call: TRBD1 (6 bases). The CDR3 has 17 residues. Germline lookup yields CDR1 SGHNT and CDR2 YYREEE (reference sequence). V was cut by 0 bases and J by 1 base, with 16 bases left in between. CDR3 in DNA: TGTGCCAGCAGCTTGGCCGGTCAGGTAGGGGGGAACACTGAAGCTTTCTTT. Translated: CASSLAGQVGGNTEAFF.

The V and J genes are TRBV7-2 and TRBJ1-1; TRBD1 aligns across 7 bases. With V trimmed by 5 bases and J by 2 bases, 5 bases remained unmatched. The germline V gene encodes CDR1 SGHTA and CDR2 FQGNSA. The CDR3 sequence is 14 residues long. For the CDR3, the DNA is TGTGCCAGCAGCCATCGGGACAGAAACACTGAAGCTTTCTTT. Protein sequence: CASSHRDRNTEAFF. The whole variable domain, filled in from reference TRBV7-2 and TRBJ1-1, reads GAGVSQSPSNKVTEKGKDVELRCDPISGHTALYWYRQSLGQGLEFLIYFQGNSAPDKSGLPSDRFSAERTGGSVSTLTIQRTQQEDSAVYLCASSHRDRNTEAFFGQGTRLTVV.

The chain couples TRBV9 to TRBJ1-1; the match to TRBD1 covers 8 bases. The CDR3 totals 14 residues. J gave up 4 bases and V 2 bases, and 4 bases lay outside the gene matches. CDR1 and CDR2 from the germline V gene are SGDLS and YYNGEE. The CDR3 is CASSVETGGTEAFF. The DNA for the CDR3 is TGTGCCAGCAGCGTGGAAACAGGGGGCACTGAAGCTTTCTTT.

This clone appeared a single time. The CDR3 here is CASSSPGGESTGELFF. The CDR3 DNA reads TGTGCCAGCAGCTCCCCGGGCGGAGAGAGCACCGGGGAGCTGTTTTTT. The chain carries TRBV5-4 and TRBJ2-2; D call uncertain. Trimming pared 3 bases from V and 4 bases from J, leaving 16 bases between. The germline gives CDR1 SGHNT, CDR2 YYREEE (reference sequence). There are 16 residues in the CDR3.

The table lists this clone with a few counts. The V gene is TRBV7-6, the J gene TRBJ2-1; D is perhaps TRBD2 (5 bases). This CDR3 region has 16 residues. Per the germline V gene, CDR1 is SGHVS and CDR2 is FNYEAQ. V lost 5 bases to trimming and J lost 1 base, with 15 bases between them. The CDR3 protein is CASSPQLGTSYNEQFF. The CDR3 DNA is TGTGCCAGCAGCCCCCAACTAGGAACTTCCTACAATGAGCAGTTCTTC.

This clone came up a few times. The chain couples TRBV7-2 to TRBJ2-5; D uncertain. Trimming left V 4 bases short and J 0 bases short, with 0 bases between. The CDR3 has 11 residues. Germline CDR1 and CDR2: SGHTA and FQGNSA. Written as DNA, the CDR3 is TGTGCCAGCAGCTACCAAGAGACCCAGTACTTC. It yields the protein CASSYQETQYF.

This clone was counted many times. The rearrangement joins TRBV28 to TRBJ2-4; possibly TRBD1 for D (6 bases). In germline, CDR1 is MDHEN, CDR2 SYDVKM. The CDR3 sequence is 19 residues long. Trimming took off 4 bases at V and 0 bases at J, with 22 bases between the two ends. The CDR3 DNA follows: TGTGCCAGCAGTTCCGACCCCGGACAGCCCCTCCTAGCCAAAAACATTCAGTACTTC. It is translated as CASSSDPGQPLLAKNIQYF.

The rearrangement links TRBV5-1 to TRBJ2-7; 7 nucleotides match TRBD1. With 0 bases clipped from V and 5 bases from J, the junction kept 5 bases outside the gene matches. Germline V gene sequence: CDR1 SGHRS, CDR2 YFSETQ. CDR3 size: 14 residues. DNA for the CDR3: TGCGCCAGCAGCTTGGAGACAGGGTCCCACGAGCAGTACTTC. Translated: CASSLETGSHEQYF. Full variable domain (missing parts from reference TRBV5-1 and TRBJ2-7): KAGVTQTPRYLIKTRGQQVTLSCSPISGHRSVSWYQQTPGQGLQFLFEYFSETQRNKGNFPGRFSGRQFSNSRSEMNVSTLELGDSALYLCASSLETGSHEQYFGPGTRLTVT.

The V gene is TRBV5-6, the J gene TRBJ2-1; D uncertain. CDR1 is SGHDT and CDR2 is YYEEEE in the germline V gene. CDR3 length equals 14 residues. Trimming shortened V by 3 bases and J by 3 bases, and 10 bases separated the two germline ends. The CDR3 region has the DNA TGTGCCAGCAGCTCCGTCCAGTACTACAATGAGCAGTTCTTC. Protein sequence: CASSSVQYYNEQFF.